This T cell receptor beta chain comes out of a study of T cells after somatic rescue of genetic block. The repertoire was sequenced with immunoSEQ multiplex PCR; TCRdb's copy has only in-frame clones and lacks some. This sample has 110,000 or so clones; about 89% occur once, and the top ten carry around 1.5%. With V trimmed by 7 bases and J by 4 bases, 8 bases remained unmatched. Germline CDR1 is MNHEY and CDR2 is SMNVEV (reference sequence). The CDR3 consists of 14 residues. Sequences were obtained from peripheral blood mononuclear cells (PBMCs). The origin of this receptor is a woman aged 18-29 years. This sequence joins TRBV27 and TRBJ2-5; TRBD2 matches 8 bases. DNA of the CDR3: TGTGCCAGCACCCGGCGGGGGGCGGGAGAGACCCAGTACTTC. Its translation is CASTRRGAGETQYF.